Listed here are 11 T cell receptor beta chains from one sample, sequenced in a study of blood T cell repertoires in COVID-19. Clones were read by immunoSEQ multiplex PCR, and TCRdb kept only the in-frame ones, dropping some. This sample has over 40,000 clones, with 91% found just once. Specimen: peripheral blood. These receptors were collected from a man between 65 and 85 years old with active COVID-19.

The chain employs TRBV18 and TRBJ2-5, with D unresolved. Germline V gene data show CDR1 as KGHSH and CDR2 as LQKENI. Trimming pared 1 base from V and 1 base from J, leaving 7 bases between. The CDR3 is 14 amino acids. This chain's CDR3 is CASSPLTVQETQYF. As DNA, the CDR3 is TGTGCCAGCTCACCACTAACAGTCCAAGAGACCCAGTACTTC.

The chain employs TRBV27 and TRBJ1-1; D ambiguous. Germline lookup yields CDR1 MNHEY and CDR2 SMNVEV (reference sequence). Trimming stripped 7 bases from V and 3 bases from J, with 15 bases between. CDR3 length: 14 residues. CDR3 nucleotides: TGTGCCAGCATGAGTAGAGGGCCCCACACTGAAGCTTTCTTT. This translates into CASMSRGPHTEAFF.

This chain uses TRBV7-2 with TRBJ2-1, with 10 nucleotides matching TRBD1. Germline values: CDR1 SGHTA, CDR2 FQGNSA. The CDR3 is 15 residues long. V lost 5 bases and J lost 1; bases outside the gene matches: 2. This CDR3 is CASSAGQGSYNEQFF. The CDR3, as DNA: TGTGCCAGCAGCGCGGGACAGGGGTCCTACAATGAGCAGTTCTTC.

This sequence joins TRBV3-1 (or the pseudogene TRBV3-2) and TRBJ1-1; a weak D match, TRBD1 (6 bases). The germline V gene encodes CDR1 LGHDT and CDR2 YNNKEL (reference sequence). The CDR3 sequence is 13 residues long. Trimming cost V 1 base and J 5 bases, with 8 bases left between them. The CDR3 nucleotides are TGTGCCAGCAGCCAAGGAGGGGGAACTGAAGCTTTCTTT. It encodes CASSQGGGTEAFF.

The genes are TRBV10-3 and TRBJ1-3; D is unclear. The germline V gene has CDR1 ENHRY and CDR2 SYGVKD. V dropped 8 bases and J dropped 0 bases, with 11 bases sitting between them. This CDR3 comprises 14 residues. In nucleotides, the CDR3 is TGTGCCATCCGCGGGGTACGCTCTGGAAACACCATATATTTT. Translation gives CAIRGVRSGNTIYF.

V and J are TRBV12-3 or TRBV12-4 and TRBJ2-7; the D is unclear. Between the trimmed V and J ends, which lost 2 bases and 3 bases, there was a span of 8 bases. The CDR3 contains 13 residues. CDR3 in amino acids: CASSLYPSYEQYF. Here the CDR3 DNA reads TGTGCCAGCAGTTTATATCCTAGCTACGAGCAGTACTTC.

The chain is built from TRBV4-2 and TRBJ2-7; weak D call: TRBD2 (6 bases). The CDR3 runs 17 residues. V lost 0 bases, J lost 0 bases, and 15 bases lay in between. Germline values: CDR1 LGHNA, CDR2 YNFKEQ. Written as DNA, the CDR3 is TGTGCCAGCAGCCAAGACTCTGGGGGGTCTAGCTCCTACGAGCAGTACTTC. Amino acid sequence: CASSQDSGGSSSYEQYF.

This sequence joins TRBV4-2 and TRBJ2-3; TRBD2 matches at 13 bases. V trimming: 0 bases; J trimming: 2 bases; junction bases outside the gene matches: 8. This CDR3 spans 19 amino acids. Germline values: CDR1 LGHNA, CDR2 YNFKEQ. This CDR3 is CASSQDLGLAGLYTDTQYF. The CDR3 DNA reads TGTGCCAGCAGCCAAGATTTGGGACTAGCGGGGCTCTACACAGATACGCAGTATTTT.

CDR3 in DNA: TGTGCCAGCAGGGCACCCGAAGGGGTAAAACTGTTTTTT. This translates into CASRAPEGVKLFF. The J gene is TRBJ1-4, the V gene TRBV6-5, with D possibly matching TRBD1 (5 bases). V was trimmed by 6 bases and J by 10 bases, leaving 15 bases between them. This CDR3 is built from 13 residues. Germline values: CDR1 MNHEY, CDR2 SVGAGI.

The chain couples TRBV6-1 to TRBJ2-1; 9 bases match TRBD1. V lost 1 base and J lost 9; bases outside the gene matches: 1. There are 13 residues in the CDR3. Germline values: CDR1 MNHNS, CDR2 SASEGT. The CDR3 region is CASSEDRGPEQFF. The DNA of the CDR3 is TGTGCCAGCAGTGAAGACAGGGGGCCTGAGCAGTTCTTC.

V gene TRBV5-1 combines with J gene TRBJ1-1; possible D gene TRBD1, 6 bases. Germline V CDR1 and CDR2: SGHRS, YFSETQ. The CDR3 length is 16 residues. Trimming removed 5 bases at V and 3 bases at J, with 20 bases between. In DNA, the CDR3 is TGCGCCAGCAGGGCTGCTTGGGGGCGGAAGCACACTGAAGCTTTCTTT. It encodes CASRAAWGRKHTEAFF.